This TCR beta chain was obtained from a study of identical twins. Healthy Caucasians supplied all donations. With respect to this clonotype: Antigen unknown.

A single record per CDR3 protein comes from TCRdb applying MiXCR to the 5' RACE reads. This table has 450,000 or so distinct CDR3 sequences, 20% to 25% appearing once. Study-wide results and limits: Without tracking the same donors, conclusions rested on cross-sectional statistical analysis.

The CDR3 has 14 amino acids. Germline V CDR1 and CDR2: DFQATT, SNEGSKA (reference sequence). Trimming took 3 bases from V and 6 from J; bases not matched to a gene: 8. These data were also filed under a second study, of T cells expressing NK-cell markers. That work adds: It was from sorted CD3+CD56+NKG2C+, CD3+CD56+NKG2C- and CD3+CD56-NKG2C+ T cells that TCR beta repertoires came. In several experiments, sorting was restricted to alpha-beta TCR T cells by an anti-gamma-delta TCR antibody.

The TCR was taken from a woman aged 18 to 35 in good health. This rearrangement joins TRBV20-1 to TRBJ2-7, with TRBD1 identical over 10 bases. Sequences were obtained from CD4+ T cells sorted from blood. The CDR3 reads CSASLGDRGREQYF. The CDR3 nucleotides are TGCAGTGCTAGTTTAGGTGACAGGGGGCGCGAGCAGTACTTC.